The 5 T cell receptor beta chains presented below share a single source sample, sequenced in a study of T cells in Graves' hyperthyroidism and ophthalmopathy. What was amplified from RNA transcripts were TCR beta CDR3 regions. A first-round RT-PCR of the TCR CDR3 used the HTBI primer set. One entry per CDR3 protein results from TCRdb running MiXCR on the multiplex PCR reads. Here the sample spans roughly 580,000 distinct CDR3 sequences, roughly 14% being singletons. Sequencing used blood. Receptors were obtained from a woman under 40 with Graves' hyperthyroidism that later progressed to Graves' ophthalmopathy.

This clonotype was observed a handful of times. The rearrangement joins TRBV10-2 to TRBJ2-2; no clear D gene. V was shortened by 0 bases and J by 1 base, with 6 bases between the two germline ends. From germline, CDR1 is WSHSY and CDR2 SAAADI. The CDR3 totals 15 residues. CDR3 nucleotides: TGCGCCAGCAGTGAGTCAACTAAGAACACCGGGGAGCTGTTTTTT. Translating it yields CASSESTKNTGELFF.

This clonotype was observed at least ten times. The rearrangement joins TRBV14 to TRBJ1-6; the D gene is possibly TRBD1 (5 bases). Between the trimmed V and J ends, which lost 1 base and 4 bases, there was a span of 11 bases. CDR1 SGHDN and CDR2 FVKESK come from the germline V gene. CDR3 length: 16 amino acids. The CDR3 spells CASSQVPGPYNSPLHF. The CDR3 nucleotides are TGTGCCAGCAGCCAAGTGCCGGGACCTTATAATTCACCCCTCCACTTT.

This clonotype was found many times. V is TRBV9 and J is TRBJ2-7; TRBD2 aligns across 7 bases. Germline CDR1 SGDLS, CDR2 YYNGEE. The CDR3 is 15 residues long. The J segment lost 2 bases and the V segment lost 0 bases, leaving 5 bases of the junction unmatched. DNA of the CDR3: TGTGCCAGCAGCGTAGGAACTAGCGTGGCCTACGAGCAGTACTTC. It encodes CASSVGTSVAYEQYF.

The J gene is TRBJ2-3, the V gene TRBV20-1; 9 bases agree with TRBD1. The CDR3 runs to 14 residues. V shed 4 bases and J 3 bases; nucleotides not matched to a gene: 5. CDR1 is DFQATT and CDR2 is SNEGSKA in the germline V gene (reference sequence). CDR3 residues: CSAKLQGATDTQYF. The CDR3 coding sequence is TGCAGTGCTAAACTACAGGGGGCAACAGATACGCAGTATTTT.

The CDR3 bases are TGCGCCAGCAGCTTGATGACTAGCGGGAGCAGCACAGATACGCAGTATTTT. Translated, it gives CASSLMTSGSSTDTQYF. This chain joins TRBV5-1 and TRBJ2-3; 12 bases are a match to TRBD2. V gave up 1 base and J gave up 0 bases; unmatched junction bases: 3. The germline V gene encodes CDR1 SGHRS and CDR2 YFSETQ. The CDR3 totals 17 residues.